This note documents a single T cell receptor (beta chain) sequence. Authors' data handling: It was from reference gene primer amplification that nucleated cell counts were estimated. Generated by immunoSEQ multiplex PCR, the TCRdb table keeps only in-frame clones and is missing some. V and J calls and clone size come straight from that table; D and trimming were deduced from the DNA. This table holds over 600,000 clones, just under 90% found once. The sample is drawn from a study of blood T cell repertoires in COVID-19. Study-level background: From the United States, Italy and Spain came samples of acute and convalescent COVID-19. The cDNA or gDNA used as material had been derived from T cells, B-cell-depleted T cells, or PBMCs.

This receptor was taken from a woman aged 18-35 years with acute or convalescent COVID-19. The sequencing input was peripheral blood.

CDR3 loop: CASSLDSTGELFF. In DNA, the CDR3 is TGTGCCAGCAGCCTAGACTCCACCGGGGAGCTGTTTTTT. The chain carries TRBV2 and TRBJ2-2; D unclear. Trimming took 6 bases from V and 4 from J, leaving 9 bases between them. Germline CDR1 reads SNHLY; CDR2 reads FYNNEI. The CDR3 has 13 amino acids.